This TCR beta chain was found in a study of human T cells and chemical hapten exposure. About the research overall: Upper back patch tests used 0.01% DPC, scored after 6 days. Affected patients, primarily female, had alopecia areata, totalis or universalis. Study results and caveats: The study found that PT1 expanded TCR counts correlated positively with patch test score.

The CDR3 length is 15 residues. V was pared by 1 base and J by 6 bases, with 4 bases of the junction left unmatched. The germline V gene encodes CDR1 SGHNT and CDR2 YYREEE (reference sequence). Time point of the sample: pre-sensitization, week 0. Treatment noted: therapeutic diphenylcyclopropenone sensitization with weekly scalp DPC. The table lists this clonotype with many counts. Its antigen remains unidentified. Using its own MiXCR run on the RACE reads, TCRdb lists one record per CDR3 protein. Among roughly 64,000 distinct CDR3 sequences listed, roughly 12% were seen once. The genes are TRBV5-4 and TRBJ1-6; 7 nucleotides match TRBD1. This clonotype originated in a woman between 40 and 50 years old with alopecia areata. Some clones in this sample may be carry-over from other donors' samples. The sequencing used whole blood, collected in connection with sensitization to the hapten diphenylcyclopropenone (DPC). In nucleotides, the CDR3 is TGTGCCAGCAGCTTGCCCCAGGGGGTTAATTCACCCCTCCACTTT. Amino acids: CASSLPQGVNSPLHF.